Below, 30 T cell receptor beta chains from the same sample are listed, as sequenced in a study of PD-1 blockade in classical Hodgkin lymphoma. Libraries were prepared by immunoSEQ multiplex PCR; TCRdb keeps only in-frame clonotypes and omits some of them. The data contain about 18,000 clones, roughly 85% of them singletons. Time point described: cycle 4 day 1 (C4D1), after around six weeks of nivolumab. In every patient, relapse followed autologous stem cell transplantation, while exposure to brentuximab vedotin differed. The sample here was peripheral blood mononuclear cells (PBMCs), taken before the fourth cycle of nivolumab. The source is a human donor with classical Hodgkin lymphoma.

This chain uses TRBV6-6 with TRBJ2-7; 12 nucleotides align to TRBD1. Germline V gene data show CDR1 as MNHNY and CDR2 as SVGAGI (reference sequence). The CDR3 has 14 amino acids. Germline trimming cut 5 bases from V and 4 bases from J; bases unmatched to any gene: 3. The CDR3 protein is CASSQGQGAYEQYF. CDR3 in DNA: TGTGCCAGCAGTCAGGGACAGGGGGCTTACGAGCAGTACTTC.

The chain joins TRBV7-9 to TRBJ2-3; 10 positions match TRBD2. The CDR3 loop spans 15 amino acids. Germline CDR1 and CDR2: SEHNR and FQNEAQ (reference sequence). V lost 5 bases to trimming and J lost 6 bases; unmatched junction nucleotides: 8. The CDR3 is CASSPAGLAMDTQYF. DNA of the CDR3: TGTGCCAGCAGCCCGGCGGGACTAGCGATGGATACGCAGTATTTT.

This sequence joins TRBV7-9 and TRBJ2-7; D is undetermined. Germline values: CDR1 SEHNR, CDR2 FQNEAQ (reference sequence). The CDR3 spans 15 residues. With 1 base removed from V and 0 bases from J, the gap between germline ends came to 10 bases. The chain's CDR3 is CASSLGGSSSYEQYF. CDR3 sequence (DNA): TGTGCCAGCAGCTTAGGTGGGTCGAGCTCCTACGAGCAGTACTTC. The full variable domain, rest sourced from reference TRBV7-9 and TRBJ2-7, is DTGVSQNPRHKITKRGQNVTFRCDPISEHNRLYWYRQTLGQGPEFLTYFQNEAQLEKSRLLSDRFSAERPKGSFSTLEIQRTEQGDSAMYLCASSLGGSSSYEQYFGPGTRLTVT.

The gene calls are TRBV2 and TRBJ2-7; D is uncertain. Germline values: CDR1 SNHLY, CDR2 FYNNEI. Trimming stripped 5 bases from V and 4 bases from J, with 6 bases between. The CDR3 spans 11 residues. The CDR3: CASSQLYEQYF. DNA for the CDR3: TGTGCCAGCAGTCAACTATACGAGCAGTACTTC. Based on the CDR3 plus reference TRBV2 and TRBJ2-7, the full variable domain is EPEVTQTPSHQVTQMGQEVILRCVPISNHLYFYWYRQILGQKVEFLVSFYNNEISEKSEIFDDQFSVERPDGSNFTLKIRSTKLEDSAMYFCASSQLYEQYFGPGTRLTVT.

The V and J genes are TRBV19 and TRBJ2-2, with TRBD1 identical over 7 bases. V was clipped by 2 bases and J by 5 bases; unmatched bases: 5. The CDR3 totals 15 residues. In germline, CDR1 is LNHDA, CDR2 SQIVND (reference sequence). The CDR3 nucleotides are TGTGCCAGTAGTATAAAGGGGGCATGGACCGGGGAGCTGTTTTTT. Translated: CASSIKGAWTGELFF.

The gene calls are TRBV12-2 and TRBJ1-2; no check of the table's D call, TRBD1, against the DNA was made. TRBV12-2 is termed a pseudogene. The CDR3 covers 13 residues. CDR3 residues: CASLIQGGYGYTF. CDR3 nucleotide sequence: TGTGCAAGTCTCATACAGGGTGGCTATGGCTACACCTTC.

CDR3 loop: CASSPIGGAYEQFF. The DNA of the CDR3 is TGTGCCAGCAGCCCCATAGGGGGGGCGTATGAGCAGTTCTTC. This rearrangement joins TRBV7-2 to TRBJ2-1, with D maybe TRBD2 (7 bases). V dropped 5 bases and J dropped 8 bases, with 16 bases sitting between them. This CDR3 is built from 14 residues. Germline CDR1 reads SGHTA; CDR2 reads FQGNSA.

This clone has just one count. The gene calls are TRBV5-1 and TRBJ2-7; the D is unclear. This CDR3 has 14 residues. The V and J ends lost 0 bases and 4 bases respectively, with 11 bases between them. Germline V gene sequence: CDR1 SGHRS, CDR2 YFSETQ. The DNA of the CDR3 is TGCGCCAGCAGCTTGGGTCTAGTCGGATACGAGCAGTACTTC. Protein: CASSLGLVGYEQYF.

The J gene is TRBJ2-6, the V gene TRBV2, with D uncertain. The CDR3 runs to 14 residues. V was clipped by 4 bases and J by 4 bases, with 8 bases between them. Germline V CDR1 and CDR2: SNHLY, FYNNEI. The CDR3 loop reads CASSGSSGANVLTF. As DNA, the CDR3 is TGTGCCAGCAGTGGGAGTTCCGGGGCCAACGTCCTGACTTTC.

The chain carries TRBV7-9 and TRBJ1-6; D remains unclear. The CDR3 contains 15 residues. Per germline, CDR1 SEHNR and CDR2 FQNEAQ (reference sequence). V was trimmed by 5 bases and J by 6 bases, leaving 14 bases between them. The CDR3 nucleotides read TGTGCCAGCAGCCCAGGAGGAAATTCTAATTCACCCCTCCACTTT. This sequence encodes CASSPGGNSNSPLHF.

V usage is TRBV5-1 and J usage is TRBJ2-2; either TRBD1 or TRBD2 may fit D (6 bases each). V shed 0 bases and J shed 5 bases, with 11 bases lying between them. Germline V gene lookup returns CDR1 SGHRS and CDR2 YFSETQ. This CDR3 spans 15 amino acids. CDR3 amino acids: CASSLELGGTGELFF. The CDR3 DNA reads as TGCGCCAGCAGCTTGGAACTAGGGGGGACCGGGGAGCTGTTTTTT.

The rearrangement links TRBV5-1 to TRBJ2-3; 15 nucleotides match TRBD2. The CDR3 loop spans 18 amino acids. V lost 3 bases to trimming and J lost 5 bases; unmatched junction nucleotides: 10. The germline CDR1 and CDR2 sequences are SGHRS and YFSETQ. CDR3 nucleotides: TGCGCCAGCAGCTCGGGACTAGCGGGGGGCGCATCCAGAGATACGCAGTATTTT. Protein: CASSSGLAGGASRDTQYF.

J is TRBJ1-4 and V is TRBV27; no clear D. The CDR3 has 15 residues. V was pared by 4 bases and J by 7 bases, with 16 bases between. Germline values: CDR1 MNHEY, CDR2 SMNVEV (reference sequence). The CDR3 loop is CASSSVRRGPEKLFF. DNA of the CDR3: TGTGCCAGCAGTTCGGTACGTCGAGGTCCTGAAAAACTGTTTTTT. Variable domain in full (rest from reference TRBV27 and TRBJ1-4): EAQVTQNPRYLITVTGKKLTVTCSQNMNHEYMSWYRQDPGLGLRQIYYSMNVEVTDKGDVPEGYKVSRKEKRNFPLILESPSPNQTSLYFCASSSVRRGPEKLFFGSGTQLSVL.

V is TRBV7-8 and J is TRBJ2-7; 8 bases fit TRBD1. This CDR3 contains 17 residues. CDR1 and CDR2 (germline): SGHVS, FQNEAQ. Trimming took 0 bases from V and 1 from J; bases not matched to a gene: 8. The chain's CDR3 is CASSLALDRAESYEQYF. CDR3 DNA sequence: TGTGCCAGCAGCTTAGCCCTGGACAGGGCGGAGTCCTACGAGCAGTACTTC.

The CDR3 sequence: CASRQGREGQPQHF. In DNA form, the CDR3 reads TGTGCCAGCAGACAAGGCAGGGAGGGACAGCCCCAGCATTTT. The V call is TRBV7-2, the J call TRBJ1-5; D possibly corresponds to TRBD1 (5 bases). Between the trimmed V and J ends, which lost 6 bases and 7 bases, there was a span of 16 bases. This CDR3 is built from 14 residues. Germline assignment: CDR1 SGHTA and CDR2 FQGNSA.

This clone was picked up a small number of times. This chain connects TRBV5-1 to TRBJ1-1; unclear D gene. CDR3 size: 15 residues. Per germline, CDR1 SGHRS and CDR2 YFSETQ. Trimming pared 0 bases from V and 0 bases from J, leaving 9 bases between. In DNA form, the CDR3 reads TGCGCCAGCAGCTTGGCCCCAGAGTTGAACACTGAAGCTTTCTTT. Its translation is CASSLAPELNTEAFF.

The chain employs TRBV7-9 and TRBJ2-5; TRBD2 aligns across 9 bases. Germline V lookup: CDR1 SEHNR, CDR2 FQNEAQ (reference sequence). V lost 2 bases to trimming and J lost 0 bases; unmatched junction nucleotides: 1. This CDR3 region has 15 residues. The DNA of the CDR3 is TGTGCCAGCAGCTTAATAGCGGGGGACCAAGAGACCCAGTACTTC. It translates to CASSLIAGDQETQYF.

The J gene is TRBJ2-5, the V gene TRBV5-5, with 9 bases that match TRBD2. The germline gives CDR1 SGHKS, CDR2 YYEKEE (reference sequence). With 0 bases clipped from V and 5 bases from J, the junction kept 8 bases outside the gene matches. This CDR3 region has 16 residues. The CDR3: CASSLDGLATTETQYF. The CDR3 region has the DNA TGTGCCAGCAGCTTGGACGGACTAGCGACCACGGAGACCCAGTACTTC.

This chain links TRBV7-9 with TRBJ1-6, with no clear D. This CDR3 comprises 13 residues. V was shortened by 4 bases and J by 14 bases, with 15 bases between the two germline ends. Germline assignment: CDR1 SEHNR and CDR2 FQNEAQ (reference sequence). As DNA, the CDR3 is TGTGCCAGCAGCTCGCCAAGGGTATTGGCCCTCCACTTT. The encoded protein is CASSSPRVLALHF. The complete variable domain, with remaining parts taken from reference TRBV7-9 and TRBJ1-6, reads DTGVSQNPRHKITKRGQNVTFRCDPISEHNRLYWYRQTLGQGPEFLTYFQNEAQLEKSRLLSDRFSAERPKGSFSTLEIQRTEQGDSAMYLCASSSPRVLALHFGNGTRLTVT.

This rearrangement joins TRBV12-5 to TRBJ1-2, with D tentatively TRBD1 (5 bases). The CDR3 totals 14 residues. Trimming left V 7 bases short and J 8 bases short, with 20 bases between. Per germline, CDR1 LGHNT and CDR2 FRNRAP. CDR3 DNA: TGTGCTAGTGACAACCAAGGGACCGAACGAGGCTACACCTTC. It yields the protein CASDNQGTERGYTF.

The chain carries TRBV21-1 and TRBJ1-3; TRBD1, the D gene given by the table, was not confirmed from the DNA. TRBV21-1 is classified as a pseudogene. The CDR3 length is 15 residues. The CDR3 protein is CASSKEDRGGNTIYF. The CDR3 nucleotides are TGTGCCAGCAGCAAAGAGGACAGGGGCGGAAACACCATATATTTT.

This clone has a single count. The genes are TRBV5-1 and TRBJ2-1; D possibly corresponds to TRBD2 (7 bases). CDR3 length equals 14 residues. Germline V gives CDR1 SGHRS, CDR2 YFSETQ. Trimming removed 7 bases at V and 2 bases at J, with 13 bases between. In nucleotides, the CDR3 is TGCGCCAGCCATGAGGGGGGGCCCTACAATGAGCAGTTCTTC. It specifies CASHEGGPYNEQFF.

V gene TRBV5-1 combines with J gene TRBJ1-1, with D unresolved. Trimming shortened V by 2 bases and J by 0 bases, and 11 bases separated the two germline ends. CDR1 is SGHRS, CDR2 YFSETQ, per germline. The CDR3 is made up of 15 amino acids. The CDR3 nucleotides are TGCGCCAGCAGCTTCAACAGCGATCTGAACACTGAAGCTTTCTTT. Protein product: CASSFNSDLNTEAFF.

CDR3 DNA: TGTGCCAGCAGTTACTGGACAGGGAACACTGAAGCTTTCTTT. Protein product: CASSYWTGNTEAFF. The chain has TRBV6-5 and TRBJ1-1, with TRBD1 matching over 7 bases. Germline V gene sequence: CDR1 MNHEY, CDR2 SVGAGI. The junction had 0 bases not matched to a gene; V was cut back by 1 base and J by 1 base. The CDR3 is 14 residues long.

The chain couples TRBV2 to TRBJ2-3; maybe TRBD1 (6 bases). Germline CDR1 reads SNHLY; CDR2 reads FYNNEI. CDR3 length equals 13 residues. V lost 6 bases and J lost 0, with 7 bases in between. The CDR3 here is CASSGQSTDTQYF. The CDR3 DNA reads TGTGCCAGCAGCGGACAGAGCACAGATACGCAGTATTTT.

The V and J genes are TRBV7-9 and TRBJ1-3, with D hard to call. Germline V gene sequence: CDR1 SEHNR, CDR2 FQNEAQ (reference sequence). The CDR3 contains 16 residues. V was pared by 0 bases and J by 4 bases, with 13 bases between. The CDR3 nucleotides are TGTGCCAGCAGCTTAGCGCGGGTCAGGCCAGGAAACACCATATATTTT. Translated: CASSLARVRPGNTIYF.

The chain uses TRBV7-9 and TRBJ1-1, with no clear D. V shed 5 bases and J shed 0 bases, with 7 bases lying between them. CDR1 is SEHNR and CDR2 is FQNEAQ in the germline V gene (reference sequence). The CDR3 is 13 residues long. The CDR3: CASSAALNTEAFF. The CDR3, as DNA: TGTGCCAGCAGCGCAGCTTTGAACACTGAAGCTTTCTTT. Supplemented by reference TRBV7-9 and TRBJ1-1, the full variable domain reads DTGVSQNPRHKITKRGQNVTFRCDPISEHNRLYWYRQTLGQGPEFLTYFQNEAQLEKSRLLSDRFSAERPKGSFSTLEIQRTEQGDSAMYLCASSAALNTEAFFGQGTRLTVV.

This clone showed up just a few times. The chain links TRBV5-1 to TRBJ1-5, with no clear D. This CDR3 has 15 residues. V lost 0 bases to trimming and J lost 0 bases, with 7 bases between them. Germline V gives CDR1 SGHRS, CDR2 YFSETQ. CDR3 nucleotides: TGCGCCAGCAGCTTGGACGACTATAGCAATCAGCCCCAGCATTTT. Amino acid sequence: CASSLDDYSNQPQHF.

The chain carries TRBV30 and TRBJ2-2, with 9 bases aligning to TRBD2. J was trimmed by 1 base and V by 3 bases; bases with no gene match: 6. This CDR3 spans 16 amino acids. In germline, CDR1 is GTSNPN, CDR2 SVGIG (reference sequence). CDR3 nucleotide sequence: TGTGCCTGGAGAAGCCAAGCGGGGGGGAACACCGGGGAGCTGTTTTTT. As protein: CAWRSQAGGNTGELFF.

V and J are TRBV4-2 and TRBJ1-6; D unclear. Per germline, CDR1 LGHNA and CDR2 YNFKEQ. The V gene lost 1 base and the J gene lost 7 bases, with 14 bases spanning the gap. The CDR3 runs 16 residues. CDR3 nucleotide sequence: TGTGCCAGCAGCCAAGTGGTACGGGTGCCAAATTCACCCCTCCACTTT. Translated: CASSQVVRVPNSPLHF.